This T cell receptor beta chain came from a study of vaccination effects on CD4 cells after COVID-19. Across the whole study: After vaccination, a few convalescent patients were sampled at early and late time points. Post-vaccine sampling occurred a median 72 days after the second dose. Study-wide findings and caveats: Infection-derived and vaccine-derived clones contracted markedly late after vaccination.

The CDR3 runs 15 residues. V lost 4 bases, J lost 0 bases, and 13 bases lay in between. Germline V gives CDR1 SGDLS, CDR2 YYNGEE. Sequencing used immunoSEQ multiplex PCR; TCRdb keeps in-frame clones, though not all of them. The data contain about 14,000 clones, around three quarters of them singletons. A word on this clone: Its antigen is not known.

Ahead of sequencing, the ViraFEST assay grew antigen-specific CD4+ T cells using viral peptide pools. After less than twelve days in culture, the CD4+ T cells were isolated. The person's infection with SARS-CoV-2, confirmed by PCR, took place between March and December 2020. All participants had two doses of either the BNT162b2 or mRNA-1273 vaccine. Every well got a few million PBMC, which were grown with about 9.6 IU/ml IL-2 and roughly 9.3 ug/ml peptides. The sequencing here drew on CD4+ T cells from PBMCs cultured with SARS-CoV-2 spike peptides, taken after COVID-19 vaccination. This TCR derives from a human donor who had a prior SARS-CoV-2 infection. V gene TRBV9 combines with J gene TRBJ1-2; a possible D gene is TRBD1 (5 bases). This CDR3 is CASSRWGMANYGYTF. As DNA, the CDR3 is TGTGCCAGCAGCAGATGGGGGATGGCTAACTATGGCTACACCTTC.